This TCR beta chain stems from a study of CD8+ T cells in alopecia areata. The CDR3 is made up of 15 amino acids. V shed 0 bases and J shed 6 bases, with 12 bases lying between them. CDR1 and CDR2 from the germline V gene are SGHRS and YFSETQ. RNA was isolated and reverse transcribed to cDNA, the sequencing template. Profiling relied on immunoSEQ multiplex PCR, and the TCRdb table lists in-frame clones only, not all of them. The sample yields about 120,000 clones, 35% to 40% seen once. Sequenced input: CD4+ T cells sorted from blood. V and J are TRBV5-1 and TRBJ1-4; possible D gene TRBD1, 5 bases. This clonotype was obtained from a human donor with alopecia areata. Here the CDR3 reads CASSLDRRADEKLFF. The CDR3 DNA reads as TGCGCCAGCAGCTTGGATCGCAGGGCGGATGAAAAACTGTTTTTT.